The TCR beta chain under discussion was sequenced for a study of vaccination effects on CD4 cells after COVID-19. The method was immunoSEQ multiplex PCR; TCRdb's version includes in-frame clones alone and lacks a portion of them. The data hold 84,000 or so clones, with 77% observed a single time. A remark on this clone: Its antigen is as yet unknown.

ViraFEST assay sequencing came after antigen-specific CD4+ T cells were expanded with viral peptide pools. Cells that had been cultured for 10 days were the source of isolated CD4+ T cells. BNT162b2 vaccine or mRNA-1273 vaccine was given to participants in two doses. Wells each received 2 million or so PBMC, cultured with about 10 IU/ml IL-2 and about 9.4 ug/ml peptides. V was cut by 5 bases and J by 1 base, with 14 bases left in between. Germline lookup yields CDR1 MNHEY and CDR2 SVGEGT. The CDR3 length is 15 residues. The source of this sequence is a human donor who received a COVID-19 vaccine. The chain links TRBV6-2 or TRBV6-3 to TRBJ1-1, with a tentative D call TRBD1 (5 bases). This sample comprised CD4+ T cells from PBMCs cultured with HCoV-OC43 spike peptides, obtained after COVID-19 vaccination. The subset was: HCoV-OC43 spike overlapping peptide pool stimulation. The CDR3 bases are TGTGCCAGCAGTGACCCAGGGTATTCGAACACTGAAGCTTTCTTT. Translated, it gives CASSDPGYSNTEAFF.